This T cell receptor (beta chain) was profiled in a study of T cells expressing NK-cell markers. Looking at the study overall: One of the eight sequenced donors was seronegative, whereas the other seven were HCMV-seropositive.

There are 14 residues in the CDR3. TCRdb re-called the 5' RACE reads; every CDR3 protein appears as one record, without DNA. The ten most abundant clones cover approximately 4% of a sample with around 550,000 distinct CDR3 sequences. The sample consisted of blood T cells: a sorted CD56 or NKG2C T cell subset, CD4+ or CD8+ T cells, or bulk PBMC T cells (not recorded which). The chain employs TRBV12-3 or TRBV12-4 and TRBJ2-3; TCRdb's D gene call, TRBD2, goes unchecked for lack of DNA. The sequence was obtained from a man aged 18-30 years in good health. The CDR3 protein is CASSRSSGQGTQYF.